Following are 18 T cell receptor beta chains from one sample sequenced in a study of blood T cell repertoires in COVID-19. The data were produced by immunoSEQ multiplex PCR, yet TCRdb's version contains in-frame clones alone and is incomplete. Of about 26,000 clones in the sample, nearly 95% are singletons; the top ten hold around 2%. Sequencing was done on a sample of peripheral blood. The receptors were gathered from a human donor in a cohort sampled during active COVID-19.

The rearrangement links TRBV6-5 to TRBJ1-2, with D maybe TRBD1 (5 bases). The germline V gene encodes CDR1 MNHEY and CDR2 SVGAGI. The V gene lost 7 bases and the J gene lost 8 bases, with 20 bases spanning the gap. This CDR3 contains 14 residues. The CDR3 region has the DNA TGTGCCAGCATGTTGATTGGGGCGCGAAGAGGCTACACCTTC. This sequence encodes CASMLIGARRGYTF.

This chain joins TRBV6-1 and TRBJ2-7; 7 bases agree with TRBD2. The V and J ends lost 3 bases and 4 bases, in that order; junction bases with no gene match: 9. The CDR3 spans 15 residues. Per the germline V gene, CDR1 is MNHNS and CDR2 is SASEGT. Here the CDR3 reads CASSDKPIGGYEQYF. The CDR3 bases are TGTGCCAGCAGTGATAAGCCTATCGGGGGGTACGAGCAGTACTTC.

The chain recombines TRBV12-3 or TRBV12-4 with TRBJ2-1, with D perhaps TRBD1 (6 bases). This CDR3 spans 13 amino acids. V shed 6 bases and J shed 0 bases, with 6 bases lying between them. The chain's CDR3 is CASRQGSYNEQFF. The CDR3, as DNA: TGTGCCAGCAGACAGGGCTCCTACAATGAGCAGTTCTTC.

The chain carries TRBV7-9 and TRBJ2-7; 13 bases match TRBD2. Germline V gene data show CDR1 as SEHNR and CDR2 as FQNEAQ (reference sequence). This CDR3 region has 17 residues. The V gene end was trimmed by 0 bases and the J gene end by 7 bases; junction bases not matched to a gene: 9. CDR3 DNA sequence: TGTGCCAGCAGCTTAGCTACTACTAGCGGGAGGGGGGGAGAGCAGTACTTC. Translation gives CASSLATTSGRGGEQYF.

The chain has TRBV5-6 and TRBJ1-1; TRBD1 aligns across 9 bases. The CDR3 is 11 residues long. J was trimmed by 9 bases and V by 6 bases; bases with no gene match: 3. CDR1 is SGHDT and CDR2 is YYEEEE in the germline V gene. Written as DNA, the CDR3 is TGTGCCAGCATATACAGGGGGCAAGCTTTCTTT. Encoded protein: CASIYRGQAFF.

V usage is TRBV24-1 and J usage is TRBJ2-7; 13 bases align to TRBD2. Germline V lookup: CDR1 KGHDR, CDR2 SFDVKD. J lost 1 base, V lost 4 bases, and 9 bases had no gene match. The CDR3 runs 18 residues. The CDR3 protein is CATSEWTSGSYGSYEQYF. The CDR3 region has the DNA TGTGCCACCAGTGAATGGACTAGCGGGAGTTATGGGTCCTACGAGCAGTACTTC.

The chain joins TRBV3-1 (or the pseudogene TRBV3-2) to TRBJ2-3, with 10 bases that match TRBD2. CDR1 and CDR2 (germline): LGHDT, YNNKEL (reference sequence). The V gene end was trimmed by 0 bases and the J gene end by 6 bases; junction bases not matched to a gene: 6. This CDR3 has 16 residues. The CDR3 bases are TGTGCCAGCAGCCAAGACGCTAGCGGGGGACGCGATACGCAGTATTTT. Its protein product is CASSQDASGGRDTQYF.

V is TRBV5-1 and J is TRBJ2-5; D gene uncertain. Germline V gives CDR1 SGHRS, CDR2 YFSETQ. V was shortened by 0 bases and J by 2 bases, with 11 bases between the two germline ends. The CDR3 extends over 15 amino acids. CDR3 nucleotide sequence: TGCGCCAGCAGCTTGGAATCGGGTGGGCAAGAGACCCAGTACTTC. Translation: CASSLESGGQETQYF.

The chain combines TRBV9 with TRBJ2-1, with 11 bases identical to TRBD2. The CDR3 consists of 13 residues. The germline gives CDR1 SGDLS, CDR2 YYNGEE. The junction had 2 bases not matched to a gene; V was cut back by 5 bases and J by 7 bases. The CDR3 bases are TGTGCCAGCAGGTCTAGCGGGAGGAATGAGCAGTTCTTC. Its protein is CASRSSGRNEQFF.

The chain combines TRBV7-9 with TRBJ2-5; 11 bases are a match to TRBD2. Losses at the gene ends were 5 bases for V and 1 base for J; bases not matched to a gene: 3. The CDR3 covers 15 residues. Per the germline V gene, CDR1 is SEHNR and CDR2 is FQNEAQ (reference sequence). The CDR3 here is CASSQTSGGQETQYF. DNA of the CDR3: TGTGCCAGCAGCCAAACTAGCGGGGGCCAAGAGACCCAGTACTTC. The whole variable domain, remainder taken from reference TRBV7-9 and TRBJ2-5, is DTGVSQNPRHKITKRGQNVTFRCDPISEHNRLYWYRQTLGQGPEFLTYFQNEAQLEKSRLLSDRFSAERPKGSFSTLEIQRTEQGDSAMYLCASSQTSGGQETQYFGPGTRLLVL.

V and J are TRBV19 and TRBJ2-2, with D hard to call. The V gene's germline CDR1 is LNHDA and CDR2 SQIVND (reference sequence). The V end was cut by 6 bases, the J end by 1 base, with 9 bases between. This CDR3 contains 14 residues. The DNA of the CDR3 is TGTGCCAGTAGACCTCCGGTGAACACCGGGGAGCTGTTTTTT. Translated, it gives CASRPPVNTGELFF.

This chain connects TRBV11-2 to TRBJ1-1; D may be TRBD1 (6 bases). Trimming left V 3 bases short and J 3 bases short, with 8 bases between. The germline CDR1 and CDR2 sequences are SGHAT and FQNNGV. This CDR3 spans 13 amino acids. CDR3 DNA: TGTGCCAGCAGCTTCGGGGGGCACACTGAAGCTTTCTTT. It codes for CASSFGGHTEAFF.

This CDR3 reads CAISVGSGGSYNEQFF. DNA for the CDR3: TGTGCCATCAGTGTGGGGAGCGGGGGCTCCTACAATGAGCAGTTCTTC. V is TRBV10-3 and J is TRBJ2-1, with 8 bases aligning to TRBD2. J lost 0 bases, V lost 4 bases, and 5 bases had no gene match. CDR1 is ENHRY, CDR2 SYGVKD, per germline. The CDR3 extends over 16 amino acids.

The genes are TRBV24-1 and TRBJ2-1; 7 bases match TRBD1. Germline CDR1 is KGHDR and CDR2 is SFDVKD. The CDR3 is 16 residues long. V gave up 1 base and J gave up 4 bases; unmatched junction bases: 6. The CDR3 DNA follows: TGTGCCACCAGTGATTTCGTCCCGGGACAGTACAATGAGCAGTTCTTC. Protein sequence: CATSDFVPGQYNEQFF.

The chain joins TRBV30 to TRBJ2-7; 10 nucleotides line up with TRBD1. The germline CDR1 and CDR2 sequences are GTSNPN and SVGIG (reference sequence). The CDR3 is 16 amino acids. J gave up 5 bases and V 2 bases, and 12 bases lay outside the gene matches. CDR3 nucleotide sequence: TGTGCCTGGAGTCTTGGGCGGGACAGGGGTCCACACGAGCAGTACTTC. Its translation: CAWSLGRDRGPHEQYF. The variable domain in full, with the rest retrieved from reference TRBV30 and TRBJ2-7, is SQTIHQWPATLVQPVGSPLSLECTVEGTSNPNLYWYRQAAGRGLQLLFYSVGIGQISSEVPQNLSASRPQDRQFILSSKKLLLSDSGFYLCAWSLGRDRGPHEQYFGPGTRLTVT.

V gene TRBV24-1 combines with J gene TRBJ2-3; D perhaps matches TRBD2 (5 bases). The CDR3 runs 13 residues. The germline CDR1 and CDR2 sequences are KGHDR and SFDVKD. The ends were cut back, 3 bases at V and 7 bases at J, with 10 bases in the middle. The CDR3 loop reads CATSDASSYTQYF. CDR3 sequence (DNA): TGTGCCACCAGTGATGCCTCTAGCTATACGCAGTATTTT.

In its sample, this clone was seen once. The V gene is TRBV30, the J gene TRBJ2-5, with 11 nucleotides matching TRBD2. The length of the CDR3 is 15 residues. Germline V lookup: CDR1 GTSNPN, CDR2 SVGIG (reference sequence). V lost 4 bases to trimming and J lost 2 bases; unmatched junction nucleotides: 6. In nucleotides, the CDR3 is TGTGCCTGGACCAGACTAGCGGGGACTCAAGAGACCCAGTACTTC. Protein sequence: CAWTRLAGTQETQYF.

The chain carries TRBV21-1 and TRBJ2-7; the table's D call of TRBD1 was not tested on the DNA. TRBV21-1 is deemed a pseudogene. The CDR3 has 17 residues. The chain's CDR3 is CASSTQGPGTAIYEQYF. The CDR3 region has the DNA TGTGCCAGCAGCACCCAAGGCCCCGGGACAGCCATCTACGAGCAGTACTTC.